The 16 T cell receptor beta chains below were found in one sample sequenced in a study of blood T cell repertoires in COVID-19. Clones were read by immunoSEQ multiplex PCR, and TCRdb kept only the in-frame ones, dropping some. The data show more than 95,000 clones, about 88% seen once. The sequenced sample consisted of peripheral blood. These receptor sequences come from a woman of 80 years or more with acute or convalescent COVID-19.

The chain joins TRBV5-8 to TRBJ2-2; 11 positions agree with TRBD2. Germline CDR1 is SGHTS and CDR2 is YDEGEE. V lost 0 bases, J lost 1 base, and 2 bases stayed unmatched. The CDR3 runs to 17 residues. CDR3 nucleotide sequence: TGTGCCAGCAGCTTGGGGGGACTAGCGGAGAACACCGGGGAGCTGTTTTTT. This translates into CASSLGGLAENTGELFF.

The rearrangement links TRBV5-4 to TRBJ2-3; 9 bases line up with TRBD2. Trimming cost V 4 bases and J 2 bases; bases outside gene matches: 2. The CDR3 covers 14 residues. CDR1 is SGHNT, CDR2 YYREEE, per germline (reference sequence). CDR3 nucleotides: TGTGCCAGCAGCGGGGGACTAGCCACAGATACGCAGTATTTT. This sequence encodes CASSGGLATDTQYF.

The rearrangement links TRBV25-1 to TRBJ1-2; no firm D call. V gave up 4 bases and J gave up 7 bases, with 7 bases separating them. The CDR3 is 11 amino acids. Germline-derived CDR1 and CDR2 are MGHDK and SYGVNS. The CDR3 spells CASSALGGYTF. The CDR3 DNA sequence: TGTGCCAGCAGTGCCCTCGGTGGCTACACCTTC.

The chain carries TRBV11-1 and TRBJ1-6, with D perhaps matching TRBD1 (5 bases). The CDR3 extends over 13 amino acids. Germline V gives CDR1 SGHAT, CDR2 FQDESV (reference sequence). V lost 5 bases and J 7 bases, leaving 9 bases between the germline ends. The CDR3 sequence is CASSPRQNSPLHF. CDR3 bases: TGTGCCAGCAGCCCCCGACAGAATTCACCCCTCCACTTT.

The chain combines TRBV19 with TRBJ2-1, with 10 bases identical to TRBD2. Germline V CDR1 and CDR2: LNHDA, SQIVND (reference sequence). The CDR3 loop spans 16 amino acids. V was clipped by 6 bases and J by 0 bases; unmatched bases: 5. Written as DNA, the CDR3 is TGTGCCAGTAGGGGTAGCGGGGGGAGCTCCTACAATGAGCAGTTCTTC. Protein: CASRGSGGSSYNEQFF.

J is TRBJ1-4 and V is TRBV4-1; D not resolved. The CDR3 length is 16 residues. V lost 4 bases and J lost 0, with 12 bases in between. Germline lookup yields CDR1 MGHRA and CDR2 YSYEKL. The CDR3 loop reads CASSPGLSATNEKLFF. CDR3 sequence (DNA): TGCGCCAGCAGCCCGGGATTAAGCGCAACTAATGAAAAACTGTTTTTT.

CDR3 region: CASSSRQGTYNEQFF. The CDR3 DNA is TGTGCCAGCAGCTCAAGACAGGGGACGTACAATGAGCAGTTCTTC. V gene TRBV7-3 combines with J gene TRBJ2-1; 8 nucleotides match TRBD1. Germline CDR1 reads SGHTA; CDR2 reads FQGTGA. The CDR3 covers 15 residues. The J segment lost 4 bases and the V segment lost 4 bases, leaving 6 bases of the junction unmatched.

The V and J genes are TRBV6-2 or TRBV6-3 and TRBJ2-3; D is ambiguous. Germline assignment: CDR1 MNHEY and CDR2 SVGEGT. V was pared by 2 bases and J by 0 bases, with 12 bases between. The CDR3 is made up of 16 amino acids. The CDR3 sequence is CASSYRAGLSTDTQYF. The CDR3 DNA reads TGTGCCAGCAGTTACCGAGCAGGTTTGAGCACAGATACGCAGTATTTT.

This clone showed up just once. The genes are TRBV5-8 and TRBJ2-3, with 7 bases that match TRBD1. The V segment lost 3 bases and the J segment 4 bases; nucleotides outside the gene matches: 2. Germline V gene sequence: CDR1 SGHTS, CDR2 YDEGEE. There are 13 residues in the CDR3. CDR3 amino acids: CASSYRGSDTQYF. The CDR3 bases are TGTGCCAGCAGCTACAGGGGTTCAGATACGCAGTATTTT. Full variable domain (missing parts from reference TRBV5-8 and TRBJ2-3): EAGVTQSPTHLIKTRGQQATLRCSPISGHTSVYWYQQALGLGLQFLLWYDEGEERNRGNFPPRFSGRQFPNYSSELNVNALELEDSALYLCASSYRGSDTQYFGPGTRLTVL.

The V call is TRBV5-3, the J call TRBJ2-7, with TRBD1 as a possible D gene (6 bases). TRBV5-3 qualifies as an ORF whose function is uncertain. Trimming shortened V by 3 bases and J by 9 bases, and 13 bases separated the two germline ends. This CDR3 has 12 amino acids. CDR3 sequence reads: CARSSTGFGQYF. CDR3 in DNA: TGTGCCAGAAGCTCCACAGGGTTCGGGCAGTACTTC.

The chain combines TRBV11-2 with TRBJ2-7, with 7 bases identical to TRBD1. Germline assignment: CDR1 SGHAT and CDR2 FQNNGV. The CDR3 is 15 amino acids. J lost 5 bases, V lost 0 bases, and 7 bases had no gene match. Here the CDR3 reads CASSLEAGGADEQYF. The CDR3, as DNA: TGTGCCAGCAGCTTAGAGGCAGGGGGAGCTGACGAGCAGTACTTC.

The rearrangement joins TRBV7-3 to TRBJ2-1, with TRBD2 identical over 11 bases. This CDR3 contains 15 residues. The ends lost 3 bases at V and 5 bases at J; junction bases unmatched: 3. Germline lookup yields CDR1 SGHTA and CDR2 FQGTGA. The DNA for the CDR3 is TGTGCCAGCAGCTTGACTAGCGGGGAGGACAATGAGCAGTTCTTC. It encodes CASSLTSGEDNEQFF. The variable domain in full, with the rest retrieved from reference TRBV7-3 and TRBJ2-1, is GAGVSQTPSNKVTEKGKYVELRCDPISGHTALYWYRQSLGQGPEFLIYFQGTGAADDSGLPNDRFFAVRPEGSVSTLKIQRTERGDSAVYLCASSLTSGEDNEQFFGPGTRLTVL.

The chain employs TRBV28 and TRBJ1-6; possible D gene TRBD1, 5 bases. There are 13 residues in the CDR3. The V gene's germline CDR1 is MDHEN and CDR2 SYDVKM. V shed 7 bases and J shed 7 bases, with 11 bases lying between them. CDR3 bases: TGTGCCAGCAAGGACACCAAGAATTCACCCCTCCACTTT. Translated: CASKDTKNSPLHF.

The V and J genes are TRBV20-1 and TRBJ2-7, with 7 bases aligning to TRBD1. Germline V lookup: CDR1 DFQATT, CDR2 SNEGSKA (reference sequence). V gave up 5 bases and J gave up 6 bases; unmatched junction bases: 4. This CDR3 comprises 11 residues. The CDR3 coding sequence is TGCAGTGCTCTTGGACAGGCCGAGCAGTACTTC. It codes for CSALGQAEQYF.

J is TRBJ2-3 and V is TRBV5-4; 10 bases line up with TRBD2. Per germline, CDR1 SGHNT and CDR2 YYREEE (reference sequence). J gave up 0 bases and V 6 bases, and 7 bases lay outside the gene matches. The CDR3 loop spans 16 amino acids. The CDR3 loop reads CASNSGRALSTDTQYF. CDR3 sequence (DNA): TGTGCCAGCAACAGCGGGAGGGCCCTCAGCACAGATACGCAGTATTTT.

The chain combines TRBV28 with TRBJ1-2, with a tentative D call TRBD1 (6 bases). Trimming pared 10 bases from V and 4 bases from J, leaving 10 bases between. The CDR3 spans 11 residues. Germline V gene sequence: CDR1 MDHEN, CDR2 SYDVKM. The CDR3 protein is CATGTSYGYTF. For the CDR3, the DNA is TGTGCCACCGGGACATCCTATGGCTACACCTTC.